This entry features one TCR beta chain sequence. The target antigen is unknown. These data come from a study of response to subunit inactivated influenza vaccine. Study findings and constraints: Authors suggested each seasonal influenza vaccination recruits few new T cells.

The ends were cut back, 0 bases at V and 10 bases at J, with 16 bases in the middle. The length of the CDR3 is 16 residues. TCRdb reanalysed the RT-PCR reads using MiXCR and keeps one entry per CDR3 protein. This repertoire shows around 850,000 distinct CDR3 sequences, around 18% found once; its top ten account for under 13%. This specimen was PBMCs from blood, taken 4 to 6 days after vaccination. This clonotype was sampled from a man aged 45-65 years who received an inactivated influenza vaccine. The chain couples TRBV12-3 or TRBV12-4 to TRBJ1-6; no clear D gene. The CDR3 protein is CASSLAAASSGSPLHF. CDR3 bases: TGTGCCAGCAGTTTAGCTGCAGCATCCTCGGGGTCACCCCTCCACTTT.